This TCR beta chain was obtained from a study of shared clonotypes between healthy human individuals. Produced via immunoSEQ multiplex PCR; TCRdb's table is partial and in-frame only. The table shows about 2.4 million clones, with around 90% occurring only once. CDR1 and CDR2 from the germline V gene are GTSNPN and SVGIG (reference sequence). There are 12 residues in the CDR3. Details on this clone: A junction boundary mismatches the germline segment, possibly from a read error.

This receptor was identified in a man aged 18 to 29 in good health. The V gene is TRBV30, the J gene TRBJ2-3; 7 bases fit TRBD2. The specimen sequenced was naive CD4+ T cells sorted from blood. Subset indicated: CD45RA+ positively selected. CDR3 in DNA: TGTGCCTGGCGTGTAGCGGGCTATACGCAGTATTTT. Translating it yields CAWRVAGYTQYF.